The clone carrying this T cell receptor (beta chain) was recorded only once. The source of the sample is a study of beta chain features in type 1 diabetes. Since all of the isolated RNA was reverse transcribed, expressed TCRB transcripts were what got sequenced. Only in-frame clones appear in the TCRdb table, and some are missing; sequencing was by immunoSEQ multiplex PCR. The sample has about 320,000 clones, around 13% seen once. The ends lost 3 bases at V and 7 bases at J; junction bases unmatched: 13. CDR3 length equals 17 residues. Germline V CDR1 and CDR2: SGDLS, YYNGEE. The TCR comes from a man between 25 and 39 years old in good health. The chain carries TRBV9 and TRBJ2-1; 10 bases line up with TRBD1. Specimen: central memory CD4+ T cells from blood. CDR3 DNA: TGTGCCAGCAGCGGCATATCGACAGACAGGGGGCGAAATGAGCAGTTCTTC. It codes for CASSGISTDRGRNEQFF.